One and the same sample provided the 21 T cell receptor beta chains below, sequenced in a study of blood T cell repertoires in COVID-19. Clones were sequenced by immunoSEQ multiplex PCR, and TCRdb holds only the in-frame ones, with some missing. The sample yields about 230,000 clones, 75% to 85% seen once. The specimen sequenced was peripheral blood. The origin of the receptors is a woman in her forties or fifties with acute or convalescent COVID-19.

V and J are TRBV2 and TRBJ1-1, with 7 bases fitting TRBD1. V was clipped by 6 bases and J by 6 bases; unmatched bases: 7. Germline V CDR1 and CDR2: SNHLY, FYNNEI. CDR3 size: 13 residues. The CDR3 is CASRLGGAAEAFF. The CDR3, as DNA: TGTGCCAGCAGATTAGGGGGCGCGGCTGAAGCTTTCTTT.

The chain recombines TRBV12-1 with TRBJ1-5; the DNA was not compared with TRBD1, the D call given in the table. TRBV12-1 represents a pseudogene. The length of the CDR3 is 16 residues. DNA for the CDR3: TGTGCCAGCAGCCCGTCGACAGGGGTGAGCAATCAGCCCCAGCATTTT. Residues: CASSPSTGVSNQPQHF.

J is TRBJ2-5 and V is TRBV24-1, with a possible D match to TRBD2 (5 bases). Germline CDR1 and CDR2: KGHDR and SFDVKD. V lost 4 bases and J 3 bases, leaving 8 bases between the germline ends. CDR3 size: 13 residues. The CDR3 here is CATSDRDKETQYF. CDR3 coding DNA: TGTGCCACCAGTGACCGGGATAAAGAGACCCAGTACTTC.

The chain carries TRBV19 and TRBJ1-5; D unclear. Germline assignment: CDR1 LNHDA and CDR2 SQIVND (reference sequence). The germline V and J ends were trimmed by 0 bases and 9 bases, with 12 bases remaining between them. This CDR3 has 14 residues. The CDR3 sequence is CASSIDGPGGPQHF. The CDR3 DNA follows: TGTGCCAGTAGTATAGACGGCCCGGGAGGGCCCCAGCATTTT.

The chain couples TRBV5-1 to TRBJ2-2, with unresolved D. Deletions cut 2 bases from V and 1 base from J, with 12 bases between. The CDR3 length is 16 residues. Germline V gene sequence: CDR1 SGHRS, CDR2 YFSETQ. In DNA, the CDR3 is TGCGCCAGCAGCTTAACATTGGGCCTGAACACCGGGGAGCTGTTTTTT. This sequence encodes CASSLTLGLNTGELFF.

The V call is TRBV5-1, the J call TRBJ1-1; tentative D call: TRBD1 (6 bases). There are 15 residues in the CDR3. The V and J ends lost 1 base and 1 base respectively, with 11 bases between them. Germline V CDR1 and CDR2: SGHRS, YFSETQ. The CDR3 is CASSLRGGENTEAFF. Written as DNA, the CDR3 is TGCGCCAGCAGCTTGAGAGGGGGTGAGAACACTGAAGCTTTCTTT.

This chain connects TRBV5-1 to TRBJ1-1; TRBD1 aligns across 7 bases. The CDR3 is 13 amino acids. Germline CDR1 reads SGHRS; CDR2 reads YFSETQ. J gave up 3 bases and V 3 bases, and 2 bases lay outside the gene matches. As DNA, the CDR3 is TGCGCCAGCAGCTACCAGGGGGACACTGAAGCTTTCTTT. This codes for CASSYQGDTEAFF.

The rearrangement uses TRBV3-1 (or the pseudogene TRBV3-2) and TRBJ2-7; 7 nucleotides match TRBD1. Germline assignment: CDR1 LGHDT and CDR2 YNNKEL (reference sequence). J gave up 4 bases and V 4 bases, and 7 bases lay outside the gene matches. This CDR3 region has 14 residues. CDR3 sequence: CASSPIDREYEQYF. Here the CDR3 DNA reads TGTGCCAGCAGCCCAATAGACAGGGAATACGAGCAGTACTTC.

The chain employs TRBV5-6 and TRBJ1-6, with a tentative D call TRBD1 (5 bases). The CDR3 sequence is 15 residues long. Germline values: CDR1 SGHDT, CDR2 YYEEEE. V lost 5 bases and J 4 bases, leaving 13 bases between the germline ends. CDR3 coding DNA: TGTGCCAGCAGAGGGAGGGGTAAGTATAATTCACCCCTCCACTTT. Its protein product is CASRGRGKYNSPLHF.

The chain carries TRBV27 and TRBJ2-2; weak D call: TRBD1 (6 bases). Germline V gene lookup returns CDR1 MNHEY and CDR2 SMNVEV (reference sequence). The CDR3 runs to 15 residues. V shed 3 bases and J shed 5 bases, with 13 bases lying between them. The CDR3 sequence: CASSFLDRGTGELFF. CDR3 bases: TGTGCCAGCAGTTTCCTGGACAGAGGAACCGGGGAGCTGTTTTTT.

V is TRBV27 and J is TRBJ1-6; TRBD1 matches at 9 bases. The V gene's germline CDR1 is MNHEY and CDR2 SMNVEV (reference sequence). Trimming cost V 6 bases and J 7 bases; bases outside gene matches: 13. The CDR3 is made up of 17 amino acids. The CDR3 sequence: CASRGTGGERVNSPLHF. The CDR3 DNA is TGTGCCAGCAGGGGAACAGGGGGCGAAAGGGTAAATTCACCCCTCCACTTT.

This clone is a singleton in its sample. The rearrangement uses TRBV5-1 and TRBJ1-5, with a tentative D call TRBD1 (6 bases). CDR1 is SGHRS and CDR2 is YFSETQ in the germline V gene. Trimming stripped 1 base from V and 6 bases from J, with 14 bases between. The CDR3 loop spans 15 amino acids. This chain's CDR3 is CASSLMAGDGQPQHF. The CDR3, as DNA: TGCGCCAGCAGCTTGATGGCAGGGGATGGTCAGCCCCAGCATTTT. The whole variable domain, remainder taken from reference TRBV5-1 and TRBJ1-5, is KAGVTQTPRYLIKTRGQQVTLSCSPISGHRSVSWYQQTPGQGLQFLFEYFSETQRNKGNFPGRFSGRQFSNSRSEMNVSTLELGDSALYLCASSLMAGDGQPQHFGDGTRLSIL.

The chain has TRBV6-2 or TRBV6-3 and TRBJ2-2, with 11 nucleotides matching TRBD2. Trimming at V came to 3 bases and at J to 6 bases, leaving 6 bases not matched to a gene. Germline V gene data show CDR1 as MNHEY and CDR2 as SVGEGT. CDR3 size: 16 residues. The CDR3 coding sequence is TGTGCCAGCAGTTATAGCGGACTAGCGGGTTCCGGGGAGCTGTTTTTT. Its translation is CASSYSGLAGSGELFF.

The CDR3 sequence is CSASGNEQYF. CDR3 DNA sequence: TGCAGTGCTAGCGGGAACGAGCAGTACTTC. The rearrangement links TRBV20-1 to TRBJ2-7, with D possibly being TRBD2 (5 bases). The CDR3 totals 10 residues. Trimming left V 3 bases short and J 5 bases short, with 5 bases between. Germline V gives CDR1 DFQATT, CDR2 SNEGSKA (reference sequence).

This sequence joins TRBV5-8 and TRBJ2-1; 7 nucleotides align to TRBD1. Germline V gives CDR1 SGHTS, CDR2 YDEGEE. Losses at the gene ends were 4 bases for V and 4 bases for J; bases not matched to a gene: 8. CDR3 length: 15 amino acids. The DNA of the CDR3 is TGTGCCAGCAGCGGCAGGGGGAACCATTACAATGAGCAGTTCTTC. Protein: CASSGRGNHYNEQFF.

This clone was picked up one time. This chain uses TRBV29-1 with TRBJ1-4; 7 nucleotides match TRBD1. CDR3 length: 12 residues. After removal of 6 bases from V and 5 bases from J, the junction contained 3 bases not matched to a gene. The germline gives CDR1 SQVTM, CDR2 ANQGSEA. CDR3 protein: CSVQTGNEKLFF. The CDR3, as DNA: TGCAGCGTCCAGACAGGGAATGAAAAACTGTTTTTT.

This CDR3 is CASSQKHTNTGELFF. CDR3 DNA sequence: TGTGCCAGCAGCCAAAAACATACGAACACCGGGGAGCTGTTTTTT. This chain uses TRBV3-1 (or the pseudogene TRBV3-2) with TRBJ2-2; D uncertain. Per germline, CDR1 LGHDT and CDR2 YNNKEL (reference sequence). The CDR3 extends over 15 amino acids. The germline V and J ends were trimmed by 2 bases and 0 bases, with 7 bases remaining between them.

This clone came up a few times. The chain combines TRBV7-6 with TRBJ2-1; D unresolved. CDR1 is SGHVS and CDR2 is FNYEAQ in the germline V gene. The CDR3 length is 17 residues. V lost 5 bases to trimming and J lost 0 bases, with 17 bases between them. CDR3 sequence (DNA): TGTGCCAGCAGCCCCTTTCAAGTTTCGGTCTCCTACAATGAGCAGTTCTTC. Its protein product is CASSPFQVSVSYNEQFF.

This chain links TRBV27 with TRBJ2-7, with a possible D match to TRBD2 (5 bases). This CDR3 has 16 residues. CDR1 and CDR2 from the germline V gene are MNHEY and SMNVEV (reference sequence). Trimming took 0 bases from V and 2 from J, leaving 14 bases between them. CDR3 DNA sequence: TGTGCCAGCAGTTTATCGTACACCGGGATTCCCTACGAGCAGTACTTC. It is translated as CASSLSYTGIPYEQYF.

In its sample, this clone was seen once. The rearrangement links TRBV6-5 to TRBJ1-5; 7 bases line up with TRBD1. V shed 4 bases, J shed 6 bases, and the junction held 3 bases outside the gene matches. Germline values: CDR1 MNHEY, CDR2 SVGAGI. CDR3 size: 13 residues. CDR3 in amino acids: CASSSGGVQPQHF. Here the CDR3 DNA reads TGTGCCAGCAGTTCAGGGGGAGTTCAGCCCCAGCATTTT.

The V and J genes are TRBV28 and TRBJ2-2; possible D gene TRBD1, 6 bases. Germline V gives CDR1 MDHEN, CDR2 SYDVKM. V was pared by 3 bases and J by 4 bases, with 12 bases between. There are 15 residues in the CDR3. The CDR3 DNA reads TGTGCCAGCAGTTTCCCAGGGGAAGGCACCGGGGAGCTGTTTTTT. Protein: CASSFPGEGTGELFF.